Described below is a single T cell receptor beta chain sequence and its context. As yet, its antigen is unknown. This entry is derived from a study of human T cells and chemical hapten exposure. The wider study: DPC 0.01% went on the upper back by patch test, with reading at 6 days. Overall study results and limits: Sensitization with DPC brought no change to TCRs above 1 in 1000 in frequency.

The V end lost 5 bases, the J end lost 7 bases, and 15 bases lay between the germline ends. Germline CDR1 SQVTM, CDR2 ANQGSEA. This CDR3 contains 12 residues. The library gave individual cDNA molecules unique molecular identifiers. TCRdb called the RACE reads again in MiXCR, with one record for every CDR3 protein. The table includes approximately 68,000 distinct CDR3 sequences, around 8.8% detected once. Specified time point: patch test 2, 6 weeks after DPC sensitization. Treatment indicated: therapeutic diphenylcyclopropenone sensitization with weekly scalp DPC. Before extraction, the whole blood was not fractionated, and total RNA was taken from it.

Sequenced here: whole blood, sampled in connection with sensitization to the hapten diphenylcyclopropenone (DPC). The V call is TRBV29-1, the J call TRBJ2-7; D might be TRBD1 or TRBD2, each matching 5 bases. The receptor comes from a woman aged 45-60 years with alopecia areata. Some clones in this sample may be carry-over from other donors' samples. The CDR3 sequence: CSVLEGRGEQYF. The DNA of the CDR3 is TGCAGCGTTCTCGAGGGAAGGGGAGAGCAGTACTTC.